This entry lists 19 T cell receptor beta chains sequenced from one sample in a study of cytomegalovirus exposure and HLA in healthy donors (dated by TCRdb to about 2017). Library method: the immunoSEQ multiplex PCR assay. TCRdb obtained this table from immuneACCESS and retained in-frame rearrangements with V and J assigned. These tables miss some clones; where compared with another copy, unresolved V genes account for less than half of the shortfall, and the remainder is unexplained. The sample has more than 75,000 clones on record, 93% of them singletons. The ten largest clonotypes hold 0.65% to 0.8% of the sample. Material for sequencing was PBMCs. The receptors originated from a man between 18 and 29 years old in good health and CMV-seronegative.

This clone appeared a single time. The chain links TRBV4-2 to TRBJ2-6, with D maybe TRBD2 (5 bases). The V gene lost 6 bases and the J gene lost 7 bases, with 16 bases spanning the gap. The CDR3 has 15 residues. Germline CDR1 is LGHNA and CDR2 is YNFKEQ. The CDR3 DNA follows: TGTGCCAGCAGACAAACAGACCGGGAAGCCAACGTCCTGACTTTC. Protein: CASRQTDREANVLTF.

This chain connects TRBV19 to TRBJ1-2; 7 positions match TRBD1. V was clipped by 9 bases and J by 7 bases; unmatched bases: 14. CDR3 size: 14 residues. CDR1 and CDR2 (germline): LNHDA, SQIVND (reference sequence). CDR3 sequence reads: CASDPLQGLGGYTF. CDR3 DNA: TGTGCCAGCGACCCCTTACAGGGGTTGGGTGGCTACACCTTC.

The chain links TRBV7-2 to TRBJ2-1, with no clear D. Trimming shortened V by 2 bases and J by 9 bases, and 5 bases separated the two germline ends. Germline values: CDR1 SGHTA, CDR2 FQGNSA. The CDR3 spans 11 residues. CDR3 residues: CASSLIGEQFF. CDR3 DNA: TGTGCCAGCAGCTTAATCGGTGAGCAGTTCTTC. The variable domain in full, with the rest retrieved from reference TRBV7-2 and TRBJ2-1, is GAGVSQSPSNKVTEKGKDVELRCDPISGHTALYWYRQSLGQGLEFLIYFQGNSAPDKSGLPSDRFSAERTGGSVSTLTIQRTQQEDSAVYLCASSLIGEQFFGPGTRLTVL.

This clone was counted once. The rearrangement links TRBV29-1 to TRBJ1-1; tentative D call: TRBD1 (5 bases). The CDR3 has 13 residues. Looked up from germline, CDR1 is SQVTM and CDR2 is ANQGSEA. Trimming took 8 bases from V and 0 from J, leaving 13 bases between them. The CDR3 protein is CSTRQPMNTEAFF. The CDR3 DNA reads TGCAGCACCAGACAGCCTATGAACACTGAAGCTTTCTTT.

This chain links TRBV6-5 with TRBJ1-2, with a tentative D call TRBD1 (5 bases). Looked up from germline, CDR1 is MNHEY and CDR2 is SVGAGI. V shed 0 bases and J shed 8 bases, with 16 bases lying between them. The CDR3 spans 15 residues. CDR3 DNA: TGTGCCAGCAGTTACTCGGGGGGTCTCGGAGGAGGCTACACCTTC. Translation: CASSYSGGLGGGYTF.

The chain couples TRBV6-4 to TRBJ1-2, with a possible D match to TRBD1 (6 bases). Germline values: CDR1 MRHNA, CDR2 SNTAGT. CDR3 length equals 12 residues. The germline V and J ends were trimmed by 4 bases and 7 bases, with 10 bases remaining between them. CDR3 protein: CASSGGPGGYTF. The CDR3 nucleotides are TGTGCCAGCAGTGGGGGGCCCGGTGGCTACACCTTC.

The CDR3 nucleotides are TGTGCCAGTAGTATTACCGGGACTCGACCGACCAACGAGCAGTACTTC. Its translation: CASSITGTRPTNEQYF. The chain recombines TRBV19 with TRBJ2-7; D is possibly TRBD2 (6 bases). Germline V CDR1 and CDR2: LNHDA, SQIVND (reference sequence). V lost 3 bases, J lost 5 bases, and 20 bases lay in between. The CDR3 is made up of 16 amino acids.

The rearrangement links TRBV11-2 to TRBJ2-2; weak D call: TRBD1 (6 bases). CDR1 is SGHAT, CDR2 FQNNGV, per germline. Between the trimmed V and J ends, which lost 2 bases and 6 bases, there was a span of 13 bases. The CDR3 is 15 residues long. Here the CDR3 DNA reads TGTGCCAGCAGCTTAAACAGGGCGTATCCCGGGGAGCTGTTTTTT. This codes for CASSLNRAYPGELFF.

The rearrangement joins TRBV18 to TRBJ1-2; tentatively, D is TRBD1 (6 bases). The CDR3 sequence is 12 residues long. Germline CDR1 reads KGHSH; CDR2 reads LQKENI. The V end lost 6 bases, the J end lost 6 bases, and 11 bases lay between the germline ends. The CDR3 is CASSLNRDGYTF. The CDR3 DNA reads as TGTGCCAGCTCTCTCAACAGGGATGGCTACACCTTC.

In this sample, this clone turned up once. This chain uses TRBV6-1 with TRBJ2-1; D is perhaps TRBD2 (7 bases). The ends were cut back, 3 bases at V and 6 bases at J, with 18 bases in the middle. The germline V gene has CDR1 MNHNS and CDR2 SASEGT. The CDR3 runs 16 residues. The CDR3 reads CASSDYRGAFTNEQFF. DNA of the CDR3: TGTGCCAGCAGTGATTACCGGGGGGCCTTTACCAATGAGCAGTTCTTC.

The chain combines TRBV7-9 with TRBJ1-5; possibly TRBD1 for D (6 bases). Deletions cut 2 bases from V and 2 bases from J, with 7 bases between. Looked up from germline, CDR1 is SEHNR and CDR2 is FQNEAQ (reference sequence). The CDR3 spans 14 residues. The CDR3 sequence is CASSLSGGNQPQHF. The CDR3 nucleotides are TGTGCCAGCAGCTTATCAGGGGGCAATCAGCCCCAGCATTTT.

The rearrangement joins TRBV2 to TRBJ2-2, with TRBD1 identical over 8 bases. The CDR3 is 15 amino acids. In germline, CDR1 is SNHLY, CDR2 FYNNEI. V dropped 6 bases and J dropped 4; count of bases not matched to a gene: 7. Here the CDR3 reads CASSGQGLGTGELFF. The CDR3 DNA sequence: TGTGCCAGCAGCGGACAGGGTCTGGGCACCGGGGAGCTGTTTTTT.

CDR3 region: CSARTRETQYF. CDR3 DNA: TGCAGTGCTAGGACTCGAGAGACCCAGTACTTC. V and J are TRBV20-1 and TRBJ2-5; D not certain. The CDR3 runs to 11 residues. Trimming pared 3 bases from V and 4 bases from J, leaving 6 bases between. CDR1 is DFQATT, CDR2 SNEGSKA, per germline (reference sequence).

The genes are TRBV30 and TRBJ1-4; TRBD1 is a possible D gene (6 bases). The V gene's germline CDR1 is GTSNPN and CDR2 SVGIG (reference sequence). The CDR3 length is 15 residues. V lost 5 bases to trimming and J lost 5 bases, with 18 bases between them. CDR3: CAWDHRDIQNEKLFF. CDR3 in DNA: TGTGCCTGGGACCACCGGGACATACAAAATGAAAAACTGTTTTTT. The full variable domain, completed using reference TRBV30 and TRBJ1-4, is SQTIHQWPATLVQPVGSPLSLECTVEGTSNPNLYWYRQAAGRGLQLLFYSVGIGQISSEVPQNLSASRPQDRQFILSSKKLLLSDSGFYLCAWDHRDIQNEKLFFGSGTQLSVL.

V gene TRBV7-8 combines with J gene TRBJ1-5; 10 bases map to TRBD1. The V segment lost 0 bases and the J segment 1 base; nucleotides outside the gene matches: 3. The CDR3 consists of 17 residues. CDR1 is SGHVS and CDR2 is FQNEAQ in the germline V gene. The CDR3 DNA follows: TGTGCCAGCAGCTTAGCACCGGACAGGGGGAGCAATCAGCCCCAGCATTTT. Translated, it gives CASSLAPDRGSNQPQHF.

This chain joins TRBV6-6 and TRBJ1-1; no reliable D call. Per the germline V gene, CDR1 is MNHNY and CDR2 is SVGAGI (reference sequence). The CDR3 has 13 residues. The V end lost 0 bases, the J end lost 4 bases, and 6 bases lay between the germline ends. The CDR3 here is CASSYSEGTEAFF. CDR3 sequence (DNA): TGTGCCAGCAGTTACTCCGAGGGCACTGAAGCTTTCTTT.

This CDR3 reads CASSSGGRAGNEQFF. For the CDR3, the DNA is TGTGCCAGCAGTTCCGGGGGGCGCGCAGGAAATGAGCAGTTCTTC. The chain recombines TRBV6-6 with TRBJ2-1; the D gene is possibly TRBD2 (7 bases). V was pared by 4 bases and J by 7 bases, with 17 bases between. Germline V gene sequence: CDR1 MNHNY, CDR2 SVGAGI (reference sequence). The CDR3 has 15 amino acids.

The rearrangement uses TRBV4-1 and TRBJ2-3, with 8 bases identical to TRBD1. V dropped 6 bases and J dropped 1; count of bases not matched to a gene: 0. This CDR3 contains 13 residues. Germline V lookup: CDR1 MGHRA, CDR2 YSYEKL. CDR3 in amino acids: CASRQGGTDTQYF. CDR3 bases: TGCGCCAGCAGACAGGGGGGCACAGATACGCAGTATTTT.

The chain combines TRBV19 with TRBJ1-2, with a tentative D call TRBD1 (5 bases). Germline V gene sequence: CDR1 LNHDA, CDR2 SQIVND (reference sequence). The CDR3 covers 14 residues. Trimming took 9 bases from V and 3 from J, leaving 17 bases between them. CDR3 coding DNA: TGTGCCAGCAGCTTGGGGGGACTTGACTATGGCTACACCTTC. Encoded protein: CASSLGGLDYGYTF.